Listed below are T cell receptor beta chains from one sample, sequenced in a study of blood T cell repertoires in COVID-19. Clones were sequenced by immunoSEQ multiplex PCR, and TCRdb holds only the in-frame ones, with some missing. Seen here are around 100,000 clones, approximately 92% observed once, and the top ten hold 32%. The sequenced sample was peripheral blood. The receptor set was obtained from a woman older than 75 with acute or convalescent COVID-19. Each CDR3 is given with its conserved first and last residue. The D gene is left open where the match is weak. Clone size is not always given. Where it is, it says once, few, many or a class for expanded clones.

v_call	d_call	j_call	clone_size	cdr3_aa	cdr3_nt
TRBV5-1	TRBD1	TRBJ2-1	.	CASSPPGQYNEQFF	TGCGCCAGCAGCCCGCCGGGACAGTACAATGAGCAGTTCTTC
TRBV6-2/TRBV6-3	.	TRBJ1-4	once	CASSYYLSAGSNEKLFF	TGTGCCAGCAGTTATTATTTATCAGCGGGGTCTAATGAAAAACTGTTTTTT
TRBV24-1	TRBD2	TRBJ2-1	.	CATQMGGRNEQFF	TGTGCCACCCAGATGGGGGGGAGGAATGAGCAGTTCTTC
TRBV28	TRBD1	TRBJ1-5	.	CASSLYVSTGWNQPQHF	TGTGCCAGCAGTTTATATGTGTCGACAGGGTGGAATCAGCCCCAGCATTTT
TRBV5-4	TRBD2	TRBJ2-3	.	CASSLGREDTQYF	TGTGCCAGCAGCTTGGGGCGGGAGGATACGCAGTATTTT
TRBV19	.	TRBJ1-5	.	CASSIDQELSNQPQHF	TGTGCCAGTAGTATAGATCAGGAACTTAGCAATCAGCCCCAGCATTTT
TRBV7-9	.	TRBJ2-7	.	CASSKQGGIEQYF	TGTGCCAGCAGCAAACAGGGCGGTATCGAGCAGTACTTC
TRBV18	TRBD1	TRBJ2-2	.	CASSPPTGVTGELFF	TGTGCCAGCTCACCACCGACAGGGGTCACCGGGGAGCTGTTTTTT
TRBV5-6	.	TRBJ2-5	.	CASSGRQVAETQYF	TGTGCCAGCAGCGGTCGACAGGTCGCAGAGACCCAGTACTTC
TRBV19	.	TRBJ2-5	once	CASSPPRGETQYF	TGTGCCAGTAGTCCTCCCCGGGGGGAGACCCAGTACTTC
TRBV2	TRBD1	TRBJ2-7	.	CASSGTGFYEQYF	TGTGCCAGCAGCGGGACAGGGTTCTACGAGCAGTACTTC
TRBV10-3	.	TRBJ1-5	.	CAISESGGSNQPQHF	TGTGCCATCAGTGAGTCGGGAGGTAGCAATCAGCCCCAGCATTTT
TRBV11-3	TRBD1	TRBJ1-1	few	CASSLGTGANTEAFF	TGTGCCAGCAGCTTAGGGACAGGGGCGAACACTGAAGCTTTCTTT
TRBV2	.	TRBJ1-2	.	CASSPANYGYTF	TGTGCCAGCAGCCCGGCTAACTATGGCTACACCTTC
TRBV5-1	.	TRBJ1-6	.	CASSLSEGPGTPLHF	TGCGCCAGCAGCTTGTCGGAGGGGCCTGGGACACCCCTCCACTTT
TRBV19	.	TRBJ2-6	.	CASRNSGANVLTF	TGTGCCAGTAGGAACTCCGGGGCCAACGTCCTGACTTTC
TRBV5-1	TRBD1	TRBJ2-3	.	CASSPQGVFSDTQYF	TGCGCCAGCAGCCCACAGGGGGTATTTTCAGATACGCAGTATTTT
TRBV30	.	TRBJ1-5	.	CAWSPQGNQPQHF	TGTGCCTGGAGTCCACAGGGAAATCAGCCCCAGCATTTT
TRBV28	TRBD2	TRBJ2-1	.	CASSTSGGEGNEQFF	TGTGCCAGCAGCACTAGCGGGGGGGAGGGCAATGAGCAGTTCTTC
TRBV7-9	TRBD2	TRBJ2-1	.	CASSLGLAGGLNEQFF	TGTGCCAGCAGCTTAGGGTTAGCGGGGGGTCTCAATGAGCAGTTCTTC
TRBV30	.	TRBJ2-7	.	CAWGRLGEQYF	TGTGCCTGGGGACGACTAGGCGAGCAGTACTTC
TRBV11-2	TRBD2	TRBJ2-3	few	CASSSQPGSGGGTDTQYF	TGTGCCAGCAGCTCCCAGCCGGGTAGCGGGGGGGGCACAGATACGCAGTATTTT